Below, 21 T cell receptor beta chains from the same sample are listed, as sequenced in a study of identical twins. TCRdb ran MiXCR on the 5' RACE reads and lists one entry per CDR3 protein. The repertoire holds approximately 670,000 distinct CDR3 sequences, with less than 7% as singletons. The sequenced sample was naive T cells sorted from blood. Receptor source: a man between 18 and 29 years old in good health.

In its sample, this clonotype was seen many times. This chain uses TRBV20-1 with TRBJ1-4, with D hard to call. V lost 0 bases and J 5 bases, leaving 13 bases between the germline ends. CDR1 is DFQATT, CDR2 SNEGSKA, per germline (reference sequence). The length of the CDR3 is 15 residues. This CDR3 is CSARDKARLNEKLFF. The CDR3 bases are TGCAGTGCTAGAGATAAGGCCAGACTAAATGAAAAACTGTTTTTT.

The chain joins TRBV6-1 to TRBJ1-5; 7 bases match TRBD1. Germline assignment: CDR1 MNHNS and CDR2 SASEGT. There are 15 residues in the CDR3. J lost 5 bases, V lost 8 bases, and 12 bases had no gene match. CDR3 loop: CASGLGAGGDQPQHF. The DNA for the CDR3 is TGTGCCAGCGGGCTCGGGGCAGGGGGGGATCAGCCCCAGCATTTT.

This clonotype was recorded at least ten times. The chain links TRBV5-1 to TRBJ2-7; 11 bases map to TRBD2. Losses at the gene ends were 3 bases for V and 0 bases for J; bases not matched to a gene: 5. Germline loops: CDR1 SGHRS, CDR2 YFSETQ. The CDR3 spans 16 residues. DNA of the CDR3: TGCGCCAGCAGCTCCCAGACTAGCGGGATCTCCTACGAGCAGTACTTC. Translating it yields CASSSQTSGISYEQYF.

This clonotype came up many times. The V call is TRBV20-1, the J call TRBJ1-3; D not certain. V lost 0 bases and J 1 base, leaving 7 bases between the germline ends. The germline gives CDR1 DFQATT, CDR2 SNEGSKA (reference sequence). The CDR3 is 14 residues long. This chain's CDR3 is CSARDPVSGNTIYF. For the CDR3, the DNA is TGCAGTGCTAGAGACCCTGTTTCTGGAAACACCATATATTTT.

The table lists this clonotype with many counts. The chain couples TRBV12-3 or TRBV12-4 to TRBJ1-1; the D is unclear. The CDR3 consists of 14 residues. Trimming pared 9 bases from V and 0 bases from J, leaving 14 bases between. CDR3 residues: CASDGGSMNTEAFF. The CDR3 DNA is TGTGCCAGTGATGGAGGATCCATGAACACTGAAGCTTTCTTT.

This clonotype was recorded at least ten times. The rearrangement links TRBV6-1 to TRBJ2-3; either TRBD1 or TRBD2 may supply D (5 bases each). Trimming removed 9 bases from V and 3 bases from J, with 19 bases in between. Per the germline V gene, CDR1 is MNHNS and CDR2 is SASEGT. This CDR3 is built from 15 residues. As DNA, the CDR3 is TGTGCCAGTTTCCGATCGGGACCAGAAACAGATACGCAGTATTTT. It encodes CASFRSGPETDTQYF.

The sample holds a few counts of this clonotype. The chain combines TRBV11-1 with TRBJ2-1; 14 bases map to TRBD2. Trimming cost V 5 bases and J 6 bases; bases outside gene matches: 12. The germline V gene has CDR1 SGHAT and CDR2 FQDESV (reference sequence). The CDR3 sequence is 18 residues long. The CDR3 here is CASSPVRGLAGDPNEQFF. The CDR3 bases are TGTGCCAGCAGCCCCGTTAGGGGACTAGCGGGAGACCCCAATGAGCAGTTCTTC.

There are many counts of this clonotype. The CDR3 protein is CASSLSSPEAFF. CDR3 in DNA: TGTGCCAGCAGTTTATCTAGCCCTGAAGCTTTCTTT. This rearrangement joins TRBV12-3 or TRBV12-4 to TRBJ1-1; the D is unclear. This CDR3 comprises 12 residues. Between the trimmed V and J ends, which lost 2 bases and 6 bases, there was a span of 7 bases.

V gene TRBV7-9 combines with J gene TRBJ1-1; D is possibly TRBD1 (5 bases). The germline V gene has CDR1 SEHNR and CDR2 FQNEAQ (reference sequence). V lost 4 bases to trimming and J lost 7 bases, with 13 bases between them. This CDR3 has 13 residues. Here the CDR3 reads CASSSTGTLEAFF. The CDR3 nucleotides are TGTGCCAGCAGCTCCACCGGGACCCTTGAAGCTTTCTTT.

The J gene is TRBJ2-6, the V gene TRBV12-3 or TRBV12-4, with D possibly TRBD1 on 6 matching bases. Trimming took off 6 bases at V and 3 bases at J, with 12 bases between the two ends. The CDR3 is 15 residues long. The CDR3 spells CASRRGGRGANVLTF. CDR3 sequence (DNA): TGTGCCAGCAGAAGAGGGGGTCGTGGGGCCAACGTCCTGACTTTC.

This clonotype was seen only a few times. V is TRBV5-1 and J is TRBJ1-2; maybe TRBD1 (5 bases). This CDR3 is 15 amino acids long. Germline V CDR1 and CDR2: SGHRS, YFSETQ. The V end lost 2 bases, the J end lost 4 bases, and 15 bases lay between the germline ends. The CDR3 loop reads CASSFDRLTGYGYTF. CDR3 coding DNA: TGCGCCAGCAGCTTTGACAGACTTACCGGCTATGGCTACACCTTC.

This clonotype was seen a few times. This chain connects TRBV7-4 to TRBJ2-7; TRBD1 might be the D (6 bases). Germline V gene lookup returns CDR1 SGHVT and CDR2 SQSDAQ. V lost 2 bases and J lost 4, with 12 bases in between. This CDR3 is built from 14 residues. CDR3 in DNA: TGTGCCAGCAGCTTACAACCCCAGGGGTACGAGCAGTACTTC. It encodes CASSLQPQGYEQYF.

There are many counts of this clonotype. The chain couples TRBV28 to TRBJ2-5; TRBD1 agrees at 11 bases. This CDR3 is built from 15 residues. V lost 5 bases, J lost 4 bases, and 6 bases stayed unmatched. Germline V gene sequence: CDR1 MDHEN, CDR2 SYDVKM. For the CDR3, the DNA is TGTGCCAGCAGTATGGGACAGGGGGTCCGAGAGACCCAGTACTTC. Amino acids: CASSMGQGVRETQYF.

This clonotype was counted only a few times. The chain joins TRBV6-1 to TRBJ2-7, with TRBD2 matching 9 bases. The CDR3 is 18 amino acids. Germline V gene lookup returns CDR1 MNHNS and CDR2 SASEGT. With V trimmed by 6 bases and J by 2 bases, 17 bases remained unmatched. The CDR3 nucleotides read TGTGCCAGCAGACTTCAACGGGGGAGAGCGGGAGGAGCCTACGAGCAGTACTTC. This codes for CASRLQRGRAGGAYEQYF.

This clonotype was counted at least ten times. The V and J genes are TRBV12-3 or TRBV12-4 and TRBJ2-5, with D unresolved. The CDR3 spans 13 residues. Between the trimmed V and J ends, which lost 5 bases and 5 bases, there was a span of 12 bases. The CDR3 DNA is TGTGCCAGCAGTAATTGGGGTGCCGAGACCCAGTACTTC. Translated: CASSNWGAETQYF.

The gene calls are TRBV11-2 and TRBJ2-3; the D is unclear. Germline V gene sequence: CDR1 SGHAT, CDR2 FQNNGV. This CDR3 comprises 15 residues. Trimming shortened V by 2 bases and J by 4 bases, and 13 bases separated the two germline ends. The DNA for the CDR3 is TGTGCCAGCAGCTTACTTCCCGGGTCAGCAGATACGCAGTATTTT. It yields the protein CASSLLPGSADTQYF.

This clonotype was seen many times. The genes are TRBV28 and TRBJ2-1; 11 nucleotides line up with TRBD2. Germline trimming cut 6 bases from V and 6 bases from J; bases unmatched to any gene: 7. This CDR3 contains 15 residues. Germline V gene data show CDR1 as MDHEN and CDR2 as SYDVKM. For the CDR3, the DNA is TGTGCCAGCAGATACCCCGGACTAGCGGGCAATGAGCAGTTCTTC. It encodes CASRYPGLAGNEQFF.

This clonotype was counted at least ten times. The chain recombines TRBV29-1 with TRBJ2-3; 8 bases are shared with TRBD1. CDR1 and CDR2 (germline): SQVTM, ANQGSEA. The CDR3 runs 15 residues. J gave up 2 bases and V 7 bases, and 11 bases lay outside the gene matches. CDR3 loop: CSANGQGYSTDTQYF. CDR3 coding DNA: TGCAGCGCCAACGGACAGGGCTACTCCACAGATACGCAGTATTTT.

This clonotype was picked up a small number of times. The gene calls are TRBV7-2 and TRBJ2-3; 10 bases match TRBD2. V lost 5 bases to trimming and J lost 5 bases; unmatched junction nucleotides: 4. The CDR3 runs to 14 residues. CDR1 is SGHTA, CDR2 FQGNSA, per germline. Written as DNA, the CDR3 is TGTGCCAGCAGCCACCGACTAGCGGGAGATACGCAGTATTTT. Translating it yields CASSHRLAGDTQYF.

This clonotype was picked up a small number of times. The chain carries TRBV5-1 and TRBJ1-2; D remains unclear. There are 14 residues in the CDR3. V was trimmed by 0 bases and J by 8 bases, leaving 14 bases between them. Germline CDR1 and CDR2: SGHRS and YFSETQ. The CDR3 protein is CASSLEDGEGGYTF. The DNA of the CDR3 is TGCGCCAGCAGCTTGGAGGACGGCGAGGGAGGCTACACCTTC. The full variable domain, with the rest looked up from reference TRBV5-1 and TRBJ1-2, is KAGVTQTPRYLIKTRGQQVTLSCSPISGHRSVSWYQQTPGQGLQFLFEYFSETQRNKGNFPGRFSGRQFSNSRSEMNVSTLELGDSALYLCASSLEDGEGGYTFGSGTRLTVV.

This chain joins TRBV6-5 and TRBJ2-7; D remains unclear. The CDR3 is made up of 16 amino acids. Germline assignment: CDR1 MNHEY and CDR2 SVGAGI. V dropped 3 bases and J dropped 4 bases, with 19 bases sitting between them. CDR3 protein: CASSYRPHGGAYEQYF. The CDR3 bases are TGTGCCAGCAGTTATAGACCGCACGGCGGTGCTTACGAGCAGTACTTC.